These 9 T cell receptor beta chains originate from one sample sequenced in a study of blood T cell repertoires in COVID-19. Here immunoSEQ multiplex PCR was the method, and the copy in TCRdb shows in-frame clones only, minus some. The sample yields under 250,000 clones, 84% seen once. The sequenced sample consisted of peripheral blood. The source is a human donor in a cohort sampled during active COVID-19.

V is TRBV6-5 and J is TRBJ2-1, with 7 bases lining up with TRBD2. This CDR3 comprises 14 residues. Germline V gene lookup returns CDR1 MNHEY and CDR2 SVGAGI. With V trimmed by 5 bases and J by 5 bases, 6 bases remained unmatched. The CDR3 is CASSRSGTNNEQFF. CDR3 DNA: TGTGCCAGCAGTAGATCCGGGACTAACAATGAGCAGTTCTTC.

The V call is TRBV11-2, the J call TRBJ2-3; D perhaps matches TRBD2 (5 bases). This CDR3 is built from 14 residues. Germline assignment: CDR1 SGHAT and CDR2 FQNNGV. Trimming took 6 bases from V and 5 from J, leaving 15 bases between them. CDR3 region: CASSAGLTLDTQYF. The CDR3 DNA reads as TGTGCCAGCAGTGCCGGACTCACCCTAGATACGCAGTATTTT.

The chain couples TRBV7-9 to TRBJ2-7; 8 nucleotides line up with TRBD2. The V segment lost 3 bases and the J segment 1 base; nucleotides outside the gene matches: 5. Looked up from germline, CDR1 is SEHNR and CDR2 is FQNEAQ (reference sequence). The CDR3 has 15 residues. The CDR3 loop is CASSFSGSFSYEQYF. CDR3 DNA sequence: TGTGCCAGCAGCTTCAGCGGGAGTTTTTCCTACGAGCAGTACTTC.

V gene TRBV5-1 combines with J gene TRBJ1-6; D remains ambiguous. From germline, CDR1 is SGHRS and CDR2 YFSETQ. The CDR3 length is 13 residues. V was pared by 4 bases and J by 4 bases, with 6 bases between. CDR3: CASSPIYNSPLHF. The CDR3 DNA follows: TGCGCCAGCAGCCCTATATATAATTCACCCCTCCACTTT.

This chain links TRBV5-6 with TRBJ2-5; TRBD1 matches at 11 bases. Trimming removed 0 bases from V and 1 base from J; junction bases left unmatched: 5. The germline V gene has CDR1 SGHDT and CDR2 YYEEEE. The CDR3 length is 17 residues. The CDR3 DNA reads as TGTGCCAGCAGCTTGGCCGGGGACAGGGGGGGCCAAGAGACCCAGTACTTC. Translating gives CASSLAGDRGGQETQYF.

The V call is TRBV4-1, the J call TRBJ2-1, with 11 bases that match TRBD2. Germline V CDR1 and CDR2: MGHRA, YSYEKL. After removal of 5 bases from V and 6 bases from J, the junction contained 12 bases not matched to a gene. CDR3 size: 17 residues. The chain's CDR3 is CASSSTSSGRPLNEQFF. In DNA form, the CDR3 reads TGCGCCAGCAGCTCAACCTCTAGCGGGAGGCCGCTCAATGAGCAGTTCTTC.

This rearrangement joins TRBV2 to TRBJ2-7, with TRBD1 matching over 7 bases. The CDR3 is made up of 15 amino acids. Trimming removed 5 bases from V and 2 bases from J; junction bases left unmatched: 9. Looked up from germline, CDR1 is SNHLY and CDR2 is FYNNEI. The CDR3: CASSSGQGVTYEQYF. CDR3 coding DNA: TGTGCCAGCAGTTCGGGGCAGGGGGTTACCTACGAGCAGTACTTC.

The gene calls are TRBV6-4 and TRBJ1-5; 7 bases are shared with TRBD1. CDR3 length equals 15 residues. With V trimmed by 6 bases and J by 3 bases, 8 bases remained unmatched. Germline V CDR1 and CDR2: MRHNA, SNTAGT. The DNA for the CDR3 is TGTGCCAGCAGAGGATCTGACAGGGACAATCAGCCCCAGCATTTT. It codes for CASRGSDRDNQPQHF.

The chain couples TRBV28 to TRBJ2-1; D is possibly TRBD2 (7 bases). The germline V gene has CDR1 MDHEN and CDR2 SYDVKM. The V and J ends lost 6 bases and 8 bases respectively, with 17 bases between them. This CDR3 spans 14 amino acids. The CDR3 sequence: CASSLRRGGDEQFF. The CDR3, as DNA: TGTGCCAGCAGCCTCCGGAGGGGGGGCGATGAGCAGTTCTTC.